This T cell receptor beta chain was identified in a study of OX40 agonist ivuxolimab in advanced cancers. Some clones are missing from TCRdb's copy, which holds only in-frame ones; the method was immunoSEQ multiplex PCR. The repertoire holds about 19,000 clones, with 83% as singletons. Autoimmune disease history or systemic immunosuppression led to patient exclusion. Blood sampling took place at baseline, cycle 4 day 1, and cycle 7 day 1. As to this clone: Its antigen is as yet unknown.

Germline lookup yields CDR1 MNHNS and CDR2 SASEGT. This CDR3 region has 13 residues. V was cut by 2 bases and J by 3 bases, with 5 bases left in between. Whole-study results and caveats: With doses of 0.1 to 3.0 mg/kg, CD4+ and CD8+ blood T cells had undergone clonal expansion by week 6.

This clonotype was sampled from an adult with an advanced solid tumor such as melanoma, head and neck, liver or kidney cancer. The sample here was CD4+ or CD8+ T cells sorted from blood, taken in a trial of the OX40 agonist ivuxolimab. The J gene is TRBJ2-1, the V gene TRBV6-1; D remains unclear. In nucleotides, the CDR3 is TGTGCCAGCAGTGAATGGGACTACAATGAGCAGTTCTTC. This gives the protein CASSEWDYNEQFF.